This T cell receptor (beta chain) was profiled in a study of T cells in Graves' hyperthyroidism and ophthalmopathy. Amplified regions were TCR beta CDR3 sequences from RNA transcripts. In the first-round RT-PCR of the TCR CDR3, the HTBI primer set was used. From the multiplex PCR reads, TCRdb called clonotypes with MiXCR, one entry per CDR3 protein. This sample carries about 640,000 distinct CDR3 sequences, roughly 20% of them seen once, and the ten largest clones take under 35%. In this sample, this clonotype turned up a few times. The receptor was derived from a man aged 25 to 40 with Graves' ophthalmopathy. Specimen: blood.

CDR3 DNA: TGTGCCAGCAGTGCCCAGTCTAACTATGGCTACACCTTC. Its translation: CASSAQSNYGYTF. V and J are TRBV6-1 and TRBJ1-2, with D unclear. V lost 4 bases and J lost 0, with 6 bases in between. CDR1 is MNHNS, CDR2 SASEGT, per germline. The CDR3 is 13 amino acids.